This T cell receptor beta chain was recovered during a study of metastatic and nonmetastatic thyroid tumors. In the study overall: From malignant and benign thyroid patients, repertoires in blood and in tumor or nodule tissue were compared.

Original processing notes: A papillary thyroid cancer distant-metastasis classifier was built from CDR3 differences across clinicopathological groups. TCRdb ran MiXCR on the PCR reads. The V and J calls reflect TCRdb's pipeline rather than the authors' work. This sample has 40,000 to 45,000 clones; under 4% occur once, and the top ten carry 9.5% to 10%. Comment on this clone: The antigen remains unidentified.

General observations from the study: Across blood and tumor, TCR beta diversity in malignant thyroid tumors was reportedly significantly higher than in benign nodules.

Germline V gene data show CDR1 as MNHEY and CDR2 as SMNVEV (reference sequence). The CDR3 is made up of 15 amino acids. Trimming cost V 6 bases and J 2 bases, with 16 bases left between them. Thyroid surgery was performed in patients who had received no treatment beforehand. This chain uses TRBV27 with TRBJ1-2, with D hard to call. The specimen was blood. The sequence came from a female donor with papillary thyroid cancer or a benign thyroid nodule (not recorded which). Some clones in this sample may be carry-over from other donors' samples. CDR3 sequence reads: CASSDTGCRNYGYTF. Written as DNA, the CDR3 is TGTGCCAGCAGCGACACGGGGTGCCGGAACTATGGCTACACCTTC.